Listed here are 5 T cell receptor beta chains from one sample, sequenced in a study of cytotoxic CD8 clonotypes in ibrutinib-treated CLL. Here immunoSEQ multiplex PCR was the method, and the copy in TCRdb shows in-frame clones only, minus some. This sample has 60,000 to 65,000 clones, with approximately 54% found just once. The source was PBMCs, collected after 12 months of ibrutinib treatment. These receptors were taken from a human donor with chronic lymphocytic leukemia.

In nucleotides, the CDR3 is TGCGCCAGCAGCCAAACAGGGCCGAATGAGCAGTTCTTC. Amino acids: CASSQTGPNEQFF. J is TRBJ2-1 and V is TRBV4-1, with a weak D call TRBD1 (6 bases). Germline loops: CDR1 MGHRA, CDR2 YSYEKL. The CDR3 has 13 amino acids. The germline V and J ends were trimmed by 2 bases and 7 bases, with 9 bases remaining between them.

This clone was detected ten times or more. V is TRBV5-1 and J is TRBJ2-2; D is perhaps TRBD2 (6 bases). This CDR3 comprises 16 residues. From germline, CDR1 is SGHRS and CDR2 YFSETQ. V dropped 0 bases and J dropped 4 bases, with 13 bases sitting between them. CDR3 protein: CASSLAGAGITGELFF. The CDR3, as DNA: TGCGCCAGCAGCTTGGCAGGTGCGGGGATCACCGGGGAGCTGTTTTTT.

The gene calls are TRBV6-5 and TRBJ2-4, with unresolved D. Germline V lookup: CDR1 MNHEY, CDR2 SVGAGI. The CDR3 is made up of 13 amino acids. V was shortened by 4 bases and J by 0 bases, with 4 bases between the two germline ends. The CDR3 loop reads CASSSLAKNIQYF. In DNA form, the CDR3 reads TGTGCCAGCAGTTCCTTAGCCAAAAACATTCAGTACTTC.

V gene TRBV5-1 combines with J gene TRBJ2-7, with a possible D match to TRBD1 (6 bases). Between the trimmed V and J ends, which lost 4 bases and 6 bases, there was a span of 17 bases. The CDR3 is made up of 14 amino acids. From germline, CDR1 is SGHRS and CDR2 YFSETQ. The chain's CDR3 is CASSPSTGISEQYV. CDR3 in DNA: TGCGCCAGCAGCCCCAGCACAGGGATTTCCGAGCAGTACGTC.

The chain combines TRBV27 with TRBJ1-2; D is unresolved. This CDR3 is built from 15 residues. V lost 5 bases and J lost 4, with 17 bases in between. Germline V gene data show CDR1 as MNHEY and CDR2 as SMNVEV (reference sequence). The CDR3 bases are TGTGCCAGCAGTCCGACCCCAAGGGCTGCCTATGGCTACACCTTC. It codes for CASSPTPRAAYGYTF.